Listed below are T cell receptor beta chains from one sample, sequenced in a study of blood T cell repertoires in COVID-19. Generated by immunoSEQ multiplex PCR, the TCRdb table keeps only in-frame clones and is missing some. This repertoire shows around 250,000 clones, around 88% found once; its top ten account for over 1%. Input material: PBMCs or T cells enriched from blood (not recorded which). The receptors derive from a woman between 40 and 50 years old with acute COVID-19. Each CDR3 is given with its conserved first and last residue. D genes are given only for firm matches. Where a row states a size, it is once, few, many or the class of an expanded clone; other rows omit it.

d_call: .; j_call: TRBJ2-5; clone_size: .; v_call: TRBV7-2; cdr3_nt: TGTGCCAGCAGCTTGGGACTGAACCAAGAGACCCAGTACTTC; cdr3_aa: CASSLGLNQETQYF
d_call: .; j_call: TRBJ1-1; clone_size: .; v_call: TRBV24-1; cdr3_nt: TGTGCCACCAGTGATGAGGAAGGCACTGAAGCTTTCTTT; cdr3_aa: CATSDEEGTEAFF
d_call: .; j_call: TRBJ2-3; clone_size: .; v_call: TRBV5-1; cdr3_nt: TGCGCCAGCAGCGTGACAGGGACTAGCACAGATACGCAGTATTTT; cdr3_aa: CASSVTGTSTDTQYF
d_call: .; j_call: TRBJ1-6; clone_size: .; v_call: TRBV18; cdr3_nt: TGTGCCAGCTCAGCGGGGGGCGGTTCACCCCTCCACTTT; cdr3_aa: CASSAGGGSPLHF
d_call: .; j_call: TRBJ1-6; clone_size: .; v_call: TRBV11-2; cdr3_nt: TGTGCCAGCAGCTCCCTTAACACCCTCCACTTT; cdr3_aa: CASSSLNTLHF
d_call: .; j_call: TRBJ2-1; clone_size: .; v_call: TRBV5-4; cdr3_nt: TGTGCCAGCAGCTTGTTGATACGGGAGAACAATGAGCAGTTCTTC; cdr3_aa: CASSLLIRENNEQFF
d_call: .; j_call: TRBJ1-5; clone_size: .; v_call: TRBV28; cdr3_nt: TGTGCCAGCAGTTCACAGGGATGGCTGTCTAGCAATCAGCCCCAGCATTTT; cdr3_aa: CASSSQGWLSSNQPQHF
d_call: TRBD1; j_call: TRBJ1-4; clone_size: .; v_call: TRBV27; cdr3_nt: TGTGCCAGCAGACAGGGGGCTAGTGAAAAACTGTTTTTT; cdr3_aa: CASRQGASEKLFF
d_call: .; j_call: TRBJ2-7; clone_size: .; v_call: TRBV6-5; cdr3_nt: TGTGCCAGCTCCCCTCTCCACGAGCAGTACTTC; cdr3_aa: CASSPLHEQYF
d_call: TRBD2; j_call: TRBJ2-3; clone_size: .; v_call: TRBV5-4; cdr3_nt: TGTGCCAGCAGCTTGGGCGGTAGCGGGAGTTCGACAGATACGCAGTATTTT; cdr3_aa: CASSLGGSGSSTDTQYF
d_call: .; j_call: TRBJ1-6; clone_size: .; v_call: TRBV18; cdr3_nt: TGTGCCAGCTCCCCTGGTAGCCAAGGAGTTGTCCCCCTCCACTTT; cdr3_aa: CASSPGSQGVVPLHF
d_call: TRBD1; j_call: TRBJ2-1; clone_size: .; v_call: TRBV5-4; cdr3_nt: TGTGCCAGCAGCTCCCGGGACAGGGTAAGCGGTGAGCAGTTCTTC; cdr3_aa: CASSSRDRVSGEQFF
d_call: TRBD2; j_call: TRBJ2-5; clone_size: .; v_call: TRBV20-1; cdr3_nt: TGCAGTGCTAGTCGTCCTAGCGGGACGGAGACCCAGTACTTC; cdr3_aa: CSASRPSGTETQYF
d_call: TRBD1; j_call: TRBJ1-3; clone_size: .; v_call: TRBV6-5; cdr3_nt: TGTGCCAGCAGGACAGGGGGCTCTGGAAACACCATATATTTT; cdr3_aa: CASRTGGSGNTIYF
d_call: TRBD2; j_call: TRBJ2-7; clone_size: .; v_call: TRBV28; cdr3_nt: TGTGCCAGCAGTAGAGCGGGAATTCCCAACGAGCAGTACTTC; cdr3_aa: CASSRAGIPNEQYF
d_call: .; j_call: TRBJ1-2; clone_size: .; v_call: TRBV7-8; cdr3_nt: TGTGCCAGCAGCTTAGGGACAGAGATGGATGGCTACACCTTC; cdr3_aa: CASSLGTEMDGYTF
d_call: .; j_call: TRBJ2-7; clone_size: once; v_call: TRBV25-1; cdr3_nt: TGTGCTGTAGGGCAGGGGTTCTACGAGCAGTACTTC; cdr3_aa: CAVGQGFYEQYF
d_call: .; j_call: TRBJ1-6; clone_size: .; v_call: TRBV5-1; cdr3_nt: TGCGCCAGCAGCCGGGGCGGGGTGCGGTCACCCCTCCACTTT; cdr3_aa: CASSRGGVRSPLHF
d_call: .; j_call: TRBJ2-5; clone_size: .; v_call: TRBV6-5; cdr3_nt: TGTGCCAGCACCCTCGAGTGGGACAACGATAAGACCCAGTACTTC; cdr3_aa: CASTLEWDNDKTQYF
d_call: TRBD1; j_call: TRBJ1-2; clone_size: .; v_call: TRBV6-2/TRBV6-3; cdr3_nt: TGTGCCAGCAGTTGGGGACAGAACTATGGCTACACCTTC; cdr3_aa: CASSWGQNYGYTF
d_call: .; j_call: TRBJ1-3; clone_size: .; v_call: TRBV4-3; cdr3_nt: TGCGCCAGCAGCCAAGGTATTACAGGGTACTCTGGAAACACCATATATTTT; cdr3_aa: CASSQGITGYSGNTIYF
d_call: .; j_call: TRBJ1-1; clone_size: .; v_call: TRBV30; cdr3_nt: TGTGCCTGGAGTCAAATGACAGAAGCTTTCTTT; cdr3_aa: CAWSQMTEAFF
d_call: TRBD1; j_call: TRBJ1-6; clone_size: .; v_call: TRBV6-4; cdr3_nt: TGTGCCAGCAGTGATGAACTCAGGGGGTCACCCCTCCACTTT; cdr3_aa: CASSDELRGSPLHF
d_call: .; j_call: TRBJ2-5; clone_size: .; v_call: TRBV18; cdr3_nt: TGTGCCAGCTCACCACCGCGTCCAGGGGGGTACCAAGAGACCCAGTACTTC; cdr3_aa: CASSPPRPGGYQETQYF
d_call: .; j_call: TRBJ2-1; clone_size: .; v_call: TRBV5-1; cdr3_nt: TGCGCCAGCAGCTTGGAGGGGACACCCAATGAGCAGTTCTTC; cdr3_aa: CASSLEGTPNEQFF
d_call: .; j_call: TRBJ1-5; clone_size: .; v_call: TRBV21-1; cdr3_nt: TGTGCCAGCAGCAAATTATCAGTTACTACTCATTTTAGCAATCAGCCCCAGCATTTT; cdr3_aa: CASSKLSVTTHFSNQPQHF
d_call: TRBD2; j_call: TRBJ2-1; clone_size: .; v_call: TRBV24-1; cdr3_nt: TGTGCCACCAGTGATTCAGGGGTAAGCGGGAGGTTGTATGAGCAGTTCTTC; cdr3_aa: CATSDSGVSGRLYEQFF
d_call: TRBD1; j_call: TRBJ2-2; clone_size: .; v_call: TRBV11-3; cdr3_nt: TGTGCCAGCAGCCCTCGTTGGGACAGGGACACCACCGGGGAGCTGTTTTTT; cdr3_aa: CASSPRWDRDTTGELFF
d_call: TRBD2; j_call: TRBJ2-3; clone_size: .; v_call: TRBV4-2; cdr3_nt: TGTGCCAGCAGCCAAGAGGCCAGACTAGCCCCTAGCACAGATACGCAGTATTTT; cdr3_aa: CASSQEARLAPSTDTQYF
d_call: TRBD1; j_call: TRBJ1-2; clone_size: .; v_call: TRBV9; cdr3_nt: TGTGCCAGCAGCGCCGTTATTCCGGGACAGGGATCCTATGGCTACACCTTC; cdr3_aa: CASSAVIPGQGSYGYTF
d_call: TRBD1; j_call: TRBJ1-1; clone_size: .; v_call: TRBV28; cdr3_nt: TGTGCCAGCACCAAGACAGGGGGAAGCACTGAAGCTTTCTTT; cdr3_aa: CASTKTGGSTEAFF
d_call: .; j_call: TRBJ1-4; clone_size: .; v_call: TRBV27; cdr3_nt: TGTGCCAGCAGTTTATTGCAGGGTTCAAATGAAAAACTGTTTTTT; cdr3_aa: CASSLLQGSNEKLFF
d_call: .; j_call: TRBJ2-4; clone_size: .; v_call: TRBV6-1; cdr3_nt: TGTGCCAGCAGTGATCCGACAGTGAACATTCAGTACTTC; cdr3_aa: CASSDPTVNIQYF
d_call: TRBD1; j_call: TRBJ1-4; clone_size: once; v_call: TRBV11-2; cdr3_nt: TGTGCCAGCAGCTTTTTAAACCAGGGGGCGTGGAGTGAAAAACTGTTTTTT; cdr3_aa: CASSFLNQGAWSEKLFF
d_call: TRBD1; j_call: TRBJ1-2; clone_size: .; v_call: TRBV6-5; cdr3_nt: TGTGCCAGCCGAGCCGGGACAGGGGATAACTATGGCTACACCTTC; cdr3_aa: CASRAGTGDNYGYTF
d_call: TRBD1; j_call: TRBJ1-6; clone_size: .; v_call: TRBV2; cdr3_nt: TGTGCCAGCAGGTTGACAGGGGAACATTCACCCCTCCACTTT; cdr3_aa: CASRLTGEHSPLHF
d_call: .; j_call: TRBJ1-5; clone_size: .; v_call: TRBV18; cdr3_nt: TGTGCCAGCTCACAGGACACAAATCAGCCCCAGCATTTT; cdr3_aa: CASSQDTNQPQHF
d_call: .; j_call: TRBJ1-5; clone_size: .; v_call: TRBV19; cdr3_nt: TGTGCCAGTAGTATAGCGGCGACAGACTTGGGACTTAGCAATCAGCCCCAGCATTTT; cdr3_aa: CASSIAATDLGLSNQPQHF
d_call: TRBD2; j_call: TRBJ2-5; clone_size: .; v_call: TRBV4-1; cdr3_nt: TGCGCCAGCAGCCAAGTAAACCTAGCGGGAGTTTTTGAGACCCAGTACTTC; cdr3_aa: CASSQVNLAGVFETQYF
d_call: .; j_call: TRBJ2-1; clone_size: .; v_call: TRBV2; cdr3_nt: TGTGCCAGCAGTGTGGAGGGAGGCAACTACAATGAGCAGTTCTTC; cdr3_aa: CASSVEGGNYNEQFF
d_call: .; j_call: TRBJ1-1; clone_size: .; v_call: TRBV19; cdr3_nt: TGTGCCAGTAGTCCAAGACAGGCTAACACTGAAGCTTTCTTT; cdr3_aa: CASSPRQANTEAFF
d_call: TRBD1; j_call: TRBJ2-7; clone_size: once; v_call: TRBV7-9; cdr3_nt: TGTGCCAGCAGCTATGGGACAGGAGGCTACGAGCAGTACTTC; cdr3_aa: CASSYGTGGYEQYF
d_call: .; j_call: TRBJ1-6; clone_size: .; v_call: TRBV21-1; cdr3_nt: TGTGCCAGCAGCAAAGGCCGAGACAGGCGAGGATATTCACCCCTCCACTTT; cdr3_aa: CASSKGRDRRGYSPLHF
d_call: .; j_call: TRBJ1-1; clone_size: .; v_call: TRBV19; cdr3_nt: TGTGCCACCCGTCGTTCAGGTGCTGAAGCTTTCTTT; cdr3_aa: CATRRSGAEAFF
d_call: .; j_call: TRBJ1-2; clone_size: .; v_call: TRBV6-2/TRBV6-3; cdr3_nt: TGTGCCAGCAGTTACTCGACATGGGGCGGCGGCTACACCTTC; cdr3_aa: CASSYSTWGGGYTF
d_call: TRBD1; j_call: TRBJ1-4; clone_size: once; v_call: TRBV29-1; cdr3_nt: TGCAGCGTTTCGGAATCGGGGACAGTGTTTGAAAAACTGTTTTTT; cdr3_aa: CSVSESGTVFEKLFF
d_call: TRBD2; j_call: TRBJ2-7; clone_size: once; v_call: TRBV5-1; cdr3_nt: TGCGCCAGCAGGGGTATAGCGGGACGTGGAGGCTACGAGCAGTACTTC; cdr3_aa: CASRGIAGRGGYEQYF
d_call: .; j_call: TRBJ2-3; clone_size: .; v_call: TRBV19; cdr3_nt: TGTGCCAGTAGTGCCACAGGGCCAGATACGCAGTATTTT; cdr3_aa: CASSATGPDTQYF